This T cell receptor beta chain was sequenced during a study of cytomegalovirus exposure and HLA in healthy donors. Study summary: Most donors, 70% to 85% of approximately 400 genotyped, fell in the Caucasian-associated ancestry cluster.

The CDR3 runs to 14 residues. The junction had 9 bases not matched to a gene; V was cut back by 6 bases and J by 8 bases. Germline CDR1 SEHNR, CDR2 FQNEAQ (reference sequence). This PCR relied on a set of 60 Vbeta primers and 13 Jbeta primers. TCRdb's table, derived via immunoSEQ multiplex PCR, lists solely in-frame clones and lacks some. The repertoire has over 85,000 clones, roughly 80% of them found once; the top ten carry approximately 1.3%. Sequencing used PBMCs. The gene calls are TRBV7-9 and TRBJ2-1; 8 nucleotides line up with TRBD2. The clonotype was recovered from a woman in her thirties in good health and CMV-seronegative. The CDR3 region has the DNA TGTGCCAGCAGTCGAAGCGGGAGTATCCATGAGCAGTTCTTC. It encodes CASSRSGSIHEQFF.